Listed below are T cell receptor beta chains from one sample, sequenced in a study of blood T cell repertoires in COVID-19. Sequencing was performed with immunoSEQ multiplex PCR; in TCRdb, only in-frame clones are kept and a portion is missing. The repertoire holds some 250,000 clones, with 86% as singletons. The material sequenced was peripheral blood. The receptors here all came from a man aged 60-69 years with acute or convalescent COVID-19. Both conserved end residues are part of each CDR3. A D gene is named only where the DNA matches it firmly. Clone size is not always given. Where it is, it says once, few, many or a class for expanded clones.

size: few; V: TRBV7-8; J: TRBJ2-2; D: .; CDR3: CASSLGLGNTGELFF; DNA: TGTGCCAGCAGCTTAGGACTGGGGAACACCGGGGAGCTGTTTTTT
size: .; V: TRBV28; J: TRBJ2-5; D: TRBD2; CDR3: CASSSAPGTSGSKETQYF; DNA: TGTGCCAGCTCGAGTGCTCCCGGGACTAGCGGGAGTAAAGAGACCCAGTACTTC
size: .; V: TRBV4-3; J: TRBJ2-2; D: .; CDR3: CASSQEGNRDTGELFF; DNA: TGCGCCAGCAGCCAAGAGGGGAACAGGGACACCGGGGAGCTGTTTTTT
size: .; V: TRBV2; J: TRBJ1-1; D: TRBD1; CDR3: CASRRQGANTEAFF; DNA: TGTGCCAGCAGGCGACAGGGGGCGAACACTGAAGCTTTCTTT
size: .; V: TRBV9; J: TRBJ2-2; D: TRBD2; CDR3: CASSGSTSGARANTGELFF; DNA: TGTGCCAGCAGCGGCTCGACTAGCGGGGCTCGTGCGAACACCGGGGAGCTGTTTTTT
size: once; V: TRBV21-1; J: TRBJ1-2; D: .; CDR3: CASTRQGDGYTF; DNA: TGTGCCAGCACCCGACAGGGGGATGGCTACACCTTC
size: .; V: TRBV29-1; J: TRBJ2-7; D: .; CDR3: CSVEDRTASYEQYF; DNA: TGCAGCGTTGAAGATAGGACAGCCTCCTACGAGCAGTACTTC
size: .; V: TRBV7-2; J: TRBJ2-5; D: .; CDR3: CASSLGTRLETQYF; DNA: TGTGCCAGCAGCTTAGGGACTCGGCTCGAGACCCAGTACTTC
size: .; V: TRBV24-1; J: TRBJ1-4; D: TRBD1; CDR3: CATSDRDRGGYEKLFF; DNA: TGTGCCACCAGTGACCGGGACAGGGGGGGGTACGAAAAACTGTTTTTT
size: .; V: TRBV21-1; J: TRBJ2-3; D: .; CDR3: CASSKSRPGGLYTDTQYF; DNA: TGTGCCAGCAGCAAATCGCGGCCAGGGGGTTTATACACAGATACGCAGTATTTT
size: few; V: TRBV27; J: TRBJ2-2; D: TRBD2; CDR3: CASSLSGGGTGELFF; DNA: TGTGCCAGCAGTTTAAGTGGGGGGGGAACCGGGGAGCTGTTTTTT
size: .; V: TRBV11-3; J: TRBJ1-1; D: TRBD1; CDR3: CASSLNRDRATEAFF; DNA: TGTGCCAGCAGCTTAAACCGGGACAGGGCCACTGAAGCTTTCTTT
size: .; V: TRBV19; J: TRBJ2-5; D: TRBD2; CDR3: CASSTILAGGRETQYF; DNA: TGTGCCAGTAGTACCATTCTAGCGGGGGGACGAGAGACCCAGTACTTC
size: many; V: TRBV2; J: TRBJ2-7; D: .; CDR3: CASRGQEYEQYF; DNA: TGTGCCAGCAGGGGGCAGGAGTACGAGCAGTACTTC
size: .; V: TRBV3-1/TRBV3-2; J: TRBJ2-5; D: .; CDR3: CASSPLGHSGETQYF; DNA: TGTGCCAGCAGCCCCCTGGGACATTCGGGGGAGACCCAGTACTTC
size: .; V: TRBV10-3; J: TRBJ2-3; D: .; CDR3: CAIGGDPTDTQYF; DNA: TGTGCCATCGGGGGCGACCCCACAGATACGCAGTATTTT
size: .; V: TRBV7-2; J: TRBJ2-5; D: TRBD1; CDR3: CASSSTGVPQETQYF; DNA: TGTGCCAGCAGCTCGACAGGGGTTCCGCAAGAGACCCAGTACTTC
size: .; V: TRBV10-1; J: TRBJ2-4; D: TRBD1; CDR3: CASSAMPGQGLNIQYF; DNA: TGCGCCAGCAGTGCTATGCCGGGACAGGGATTGAACATTCAGTACTTC
size: .; V: TRBV7-9; J: TRBJ1-6; D: TRBD1; CDR3: CASSLPRDRGLQDNSPLHF; DNA: TGTGCCAGCAGCTTACCCCGGGACAGGGGACTACAGGATAATTCACCCCTCCACTTT
size: .; V: TRBV7-3; J: TRBJ2-3; D: .; CDR3: CASSLNAGARASTDTQYF; DNA: TGTGCCAGCAGCTTGAACGCAGGGGCGCGGGCCTCCACAGATACGCAGTATTTT
size: .; V: TRBV4-2; J: TRBJ2-1; D: .; CDR3: CASSQGATNEQFF; DNA: TGTGCCAGCAGCCAAGGGGCCACCAATGAGCAGTTCTTC
size: .; V: TRBV11-3; J: TRBJ2-3; D: .; CDR3: CASSQVAGSDTQYF; DNA: TGTGCCAGCAGCCAGGTCGCTGGATCAGATACGCAGTATTTT
size: .; V: TRBV19; J: TRBJ1-2; D: TRBD1; CDR3: CASSAPGQGLYGYTF; DNA: TGTGCCAGTTCCGCTCCGGGACAGGGGCTCTATGGCTACACCTTC
size: .; V: TRBV28; J: TRBJ2-4; D: TRBD1; CDR3: CASSSMGQFANIQYF; DNA: TGTGCCAGCAGTTCAATGGGACAGTTTGCAAACATTCAGTACTTC
size: .; V: TRBV28; J: TRBJ2-3; D: .; CDR3: CASKTWRGTDTQYF; DNA: TGTGCCAGCAAAACGTGGAGGGGCACAGATACGCAGTATTTT
size: .; V: TRBV27; J: TRBJ1-2; D: .; CDR3: CASSPLQGAGYTF; DNA: TGTGCCAGCAGTCCCTTACAGGGAGCTGGCTACACCTTC
size: .; V: TRBV27; J: TRBJ1-2; D: .; CDR3: CASSFTGDYGYTF; DNA: TGTGCCAGCAGTTTTACAGGAGACTATGGCTACACCTTC
size: .; V: TRBV11-2; J: TRBJ1-2; D: TRBD1; CDR3: CASSAGQNYGYTF; DNA: TGTGCCAGCAGCGCGGGACAGAACTATGGCTACACCTTC
size: .; V: TRBV28; J: TRBJ1-2; D: TRBD1; CDR3: CATRYSISGQGGYTF; DNA: TGTGCCACCCGATATAGTATATCGGGACAGGGTGGCTACACCTTC
size: .; V: TRBV28; J: TRBJ1-4; D: .; CDR3: CASTSGGPNEKLFF; DNA: TGTGCCAGCACTTCGGGGGGCCCAAATGAAAAACTGTTTTTT
size: once; V: TRBV19; J: TRBJ1-5; D: .; CDR3: CASSIAQGIFQPQHF; DNA: TGTGCCAGTAGTATAGCACAGGGTATTTTTCAGCCCCAGCATTTT
size: .; V: TRBV5-4; J: TRBJ1-4; D: .; CDR3: CASSLGGQGRRGDEKLFF; DNA: TGTGCCAGCAGCTTGGGTGGGCAGGGTAGAAGGGGTGATGAAAAACTGTTTTTT
size: .; V: TRBV5-1; J: TRBJ1-4; D: TRBD1; CDR3: CASSNGQGNEKLFF; DNA: TGCGCCAGCAGCAACGGACAGGGTAATGAAAAACTGTTTTTT
size: .; V: TRBV29-1; J: TRBJ1-6; D: TRBD1; CDR3: CSVGQGGDSPLHF; DNA: TGCAGCGTGGGACAGGGTGGCGATTCACCCCTCCACTTT
size: once; V: TRBV28; J: TRBJ2-1; D: .; CDR3: CASSPPQGNPYNEQFF; DNA: TGTGCCAGCAGTCCTCCCCAGGGTAATCCCTACAATGAGCAGTTCTTC